Detailed here is one TCR beta chain. Its specificity is not known. The patients all showed relapse after autologous stem cell transplantation, while their brentuximab vedotin exposure varied. The protocol was immunoSEQ multiplex PCR, while the TCRdb copy is restricted to in-frame clones and leaves out a portion. Among around 19,000 clones listed, around 80% were seen once. This specimen belongs to a study of PD-1 blockade in classical Hodgkin lymphoma. Whole-study results and caveats: Factors driving the repertoire differences, possibly disease activity or prior therapy, remain undefined. Patients who responded completely had about the same baseline diversity as newly diagnosed patients. Diversity in CD4+ TCRs, unlike that measured in CD8+ TCRs, had risen significantly by C4D1. Reports described newly diagnosed patients as having lower baseline TCR diversity than healthy donors.

The CDR3 spans 17 residues. V gave up 6 bases and J gave up 4 bases, with 24 bases separating them. Source: peripheral blood mononuclear cells (PBMCs), taken at baseline. The chain joins TRBV23-1 to TRBJ2-5; a possible D gene is TRBD1 (5 bases). TRBV23-1 is sorted into the ORF group, with uncertain function. The clonotype originates from a human donor with classical Hodgkin lymphoma. In DNA form, the CDR3 reads TGCGCCAGCAGGAGATCACTTGACCCAGGGTCTCGAGAGACCCAGTACTTC. It codes for CASRRSLDPGSRETQYF.